This record covers a single TCR beta chain. The authors extracted RNA and reverse transcribed it into cDNA as the sequencing template. This table comes from immunoSEQ multiplex PCR, and its TCRdb copy is limited to in-frame clones, with some not included. The data contain about 110,000 clones, 55% to 70% of them seen just once; the ten biggest clones take up 23%. This sample was taken from a study of CD8+ T cells in alopecia areata. Trimming pared 4 bases from V and 7 bases from J, leaving 14 bases between. Germline V gives CDR1 MNHEY, CDR2 SMNVEV (reference sequence). The CDR3 runs to 13 residues. The sequence came from a human donor with alopecia areata. The chain is built from TRBV27 and TRBJ2-7; TRBD2 is a possible D gene (5 bases). The sequencing sample was made of NKG2D-low CD8+ T cells sorted from blood. The CDR3 loop is CASSSPGWREQYF. DNA for the CDR3: TGTGCCAGCAGTTCCCCCGGTTGGAGGGAGCAGTACTTC.